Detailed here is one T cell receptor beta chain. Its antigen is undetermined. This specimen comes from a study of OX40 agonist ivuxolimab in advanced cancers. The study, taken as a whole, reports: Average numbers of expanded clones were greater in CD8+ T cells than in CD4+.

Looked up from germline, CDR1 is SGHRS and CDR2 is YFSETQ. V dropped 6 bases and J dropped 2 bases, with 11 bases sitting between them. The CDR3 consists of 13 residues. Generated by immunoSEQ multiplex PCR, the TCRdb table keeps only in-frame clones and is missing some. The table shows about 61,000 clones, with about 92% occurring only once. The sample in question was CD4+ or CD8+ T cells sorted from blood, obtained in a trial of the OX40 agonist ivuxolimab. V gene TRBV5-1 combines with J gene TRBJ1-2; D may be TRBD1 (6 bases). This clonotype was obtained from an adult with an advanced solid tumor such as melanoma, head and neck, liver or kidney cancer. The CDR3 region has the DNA TGCGCCAGCAACTGGACAGTCAACTATGGCTACACCTTC. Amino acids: CASNWTVNYGYTF.